This T cell receptor beta chain was retrieved from a study of cytomegalovirus exposure and HLA in healthy donors (dated by TCRdb to the late 2010s). In terms of the full investigation: An earlier analysis of roughly 500 of the donors reported 276 Gb of sequence data and around 110 million unique TCR beta sequences obtained from roughly 170 million T cells. Rather than using new phenotypic data, the later analysis identified candidate immune exposures from TCR beta sequences and from how often those sequences occurred across donors. About 300 gigabases of sequencing data and approximately 91 million unique TCR sequences made up an early release that covered approximately 700 HLA-typed donors. An earlier analysis of 587 of the donors used high-throughput TCR beta sequencing to judge whether each TCR beta V gene segment behaved as functional or pseudogenic. A few DR-DQ haplotypes were treated as single units for association and clustering because of strong linkage in the cohort. On average, roughly 240,000 unique TCR beta nucleotide sequences were sequenced per donor among more than 350 genotyped donors of the cohort, with 15% to 20% of those sequences being non-productive. High-throughput TCR immunosequencing, statistical association of individual TCRs with disease status, and machine learning were combined to predict cytomegalovirus infection status. Donor age, sex, ethnicity and CMV serostatus were compiled together with the repertoire data. The study was designed to test whether signatures of past pathogen exposure could be identified by cataloging public T cell receptors. The number of donors typed differed by locus, with roughly 629-640 for A, B, C, DRB1 and DQB1, around 520 for DQA1, some 570 for DPA1, and roughly 450 for DPB1. Of the 350 to 450 genotyped donors, over 65% fell in the genetic ancestry cluster associated with self-reported Caucasian donors. Along with the roughly 670-subject first cohort, a separate validation cohort of about 110 different subjects was used. The T cell repertoires of some 670 subjects were profiled by immunosequencing and related to cytomegalovirus serostatus. A later analysis re-analyzed previously published TCR beta repertoires from 666 donors and added high-resolution HLA genotyping to study TCR occurrence patterns. Every discovery cohort repertoire had been produced on one sequencing platform. HLA typing covered class I and class II loci at four-digit resolution. A later genetic analysis used genome-wide SNP genotypes for about 65% of the 666 donors, treating that subset as a discovery cohort. Broad study findings and their caveats: Most TCR sequences were observed very rarely across donors, whereas some public TCRs were present in many individuals. At a false discovery rate of 0.05, a later analysis linked fewer than 20,000 TCR beta sequences to specific HLA alleles. In an earlier analysis of roughly 560 of the donors, most TCR beta V segments were observed in productive rearrangements about 90% or about 30% of the time, broadly matching IMGT annotations. Most CMV-associated TCR beta chains appeared to be HLA-restricted in a later analysis, and the HLA associations seemed to be driven largely by CMV exposure. The only immune exposure information available for the cohort was CMV serostatus. A group of highly shared sequence variants was considered likely to be a technical artifact of the sequencing pipeline. Because the 87-base-pair reads could not distinguish some IMGT-functional V segments, including TRBV6-2 and TRBV6-3, those segments were excluded. The authors suggested that the approach could potentially be extended to other disease states and immunological phenotypes. A total of about 150 TCR beta chains were listed by the study as associated with cytomegalovirus. Because counts were too low, about 17 rarely observed V segments, including chromosome 9 orphons, were excluded from the earlier analysis of 587 of the donors. Assigning TCR associations to individual alleles was difficult when HLA alleles, especially DR and DQ, strongly co-occurred. In vitro tests confirmed that three of the cytomegalovirus-associated TCR beta chains recognize cytomegalovirus antigens. A later genetic analysis reported fewer N-insertions in productive TCRs among donors in an Asian-associated ancestry cluster than the roughly 720-donor mean. Correlated functional status among segregating V segments might be attributable to linkage disequilibrium, but an unknown experimental factor could not be ruled out. Sequencing depth was assumed to be roughly uniform across donors in the presence/absence analyses, though that assumption may not hold. The cohort was sequenced for TCR beta chains only, and without alpha or paired-chain data the features that could be detected were limited. The classifier was reported to diagnose cytomegalovirus status with high specificity and sensitivity in both the original and validation cohorts. Because some donors lacked HLA typing at each locus, the association tests relied only on the typed subset. According to a later analysis, TCR association rates differed among HLA loci, with DRB1 alleles showing the most associated TCRs and HLA-C alleles showing the fewest. Several of the top co-occurrence clusters appeared to be linked to parvovirus B19, influenza, CMV and Epstein-Barr virus, according to a later analysis. An association between a missense DCLRE1C variant and V-gene and J-gene trimming of TCR beta chains was found in a later genetic analysis and replicated in an independent cohort. A further reported finding was that TCR beta sequences accurately predicted the HLA-A and HLA-B alleles for most subjects in the first cohort. In a later analysis, HLA-associated TCR beta chains showed more clonal expansion and lower generation probabilities than non-associated chains that were equally common.

V is cut by 0 bases and J by 2 bases, and the space between the germline ends is 9 bases. According to the germline V gene, CDR1 reads SGHRS and CDR2 reads YFSETQ. CDR3 length: 15 amino acids, cysteine to phenylalanine. Only the CDR3 DNA stays, 45 bases, in frame from base 1. Receptors were amplified or captured by the immunoSEQ multiplex PCR assay. For the multiplex PCR, a mixture combining 60 forward primers for TCR Vbeta segments and 13 reverse primers for TCR Jbeta segments was used. A multiplex PCR assay on genomic DNA amplified the CDR3 region of rearranged TCR beta genes. The Illumina HiSeq System was used to sequence the amplified TCR beta libraries as 87-base-pair reads. The source study handled its data this way. A later analysis counted tens of millions of unique TCR beta chains across the 666 repertoires, and some 12 million of these chains were shared by at least two donors. Raw reads were error-corrected and collapsed into unique sequences by a nearest-neighbor algorithm in which closely related sequences were merged to remove PCR and sequencing errors. V, D and J gene segments were assigned by aligning CDR3 sequences to IMGT reference sequences. For a sequence to be retained, at least a six-nucleotide match to both a V gene segment and a J gene segment was required. Rearrangements were classified as productive when the CDR3 lacked stop codons and remained in frame with V and J, and all other rearrangements were classified as non-productive. Following IMGT convention, CDR3 was defined as the stretch from the second conserved V-encoded cysteine to the conserved J-encoded phenylalanine. In an earlier analysis of 587 of the donors, sequences lacking an unambiguous match to a single V gene segment were excluded. In an earlier analysis of roughly 500 of the donors, V segments were called functional above 56.7% productive rearrangements and were called segregating when the between-donor standard deviation exceeded 5%. To diagnose cytomegalovirus status from the catalog of TCR beta chain sequences, a statistical classification framework was built. In a later analysis, TCR nucleotide sequences were compared against IMGT/GENE-DB human TR gene sequences so that V and J genes could be assigned. In a later analysis, CDR3 sequences and most-parsimonious VDJ recombination scenarios were assigned using the TCRdist pipeline. A later analysis defined each TCR beta chain by its CDR3 amino acid sequence plus V-gene family, and excluded reads lacking a unique V-gene family. To address suspected cross-contamination and a sequencing artifact, a later analysis removed under 600 highly shared, low-generation-probability nucleotide sequences. In a later analysis, a clonal expansion index for each public chain was calculated from normalized within-repertoire ranks of inferred template counts. Generation probabilities in a later analysis came from a VDJ recombination model fitted to out-of-frame rearrangements, and those results were checked against IGoR. Hypergeometric tests were used in a later analysis to score TCR-TCR, TCR-HLA and TCR-CMV co-occurrence, with a repertoire-size bias correction applied to the TCR pairs. False discovery rates were estimated in a later analysis by permuting HLA or CMV assignments 20 times. A later analysis grouped co-occurring TCRs with DBSCAN, adding TCRdist sequence similarity when clustering within HLA-allele-positive subsets. Co-occurrence clustering excluded repertoires with fewer than 30,000 or more than 120,000 public chains, plus five with anomalous nucleotide sharing. The table was pulled from immuneACCESS by TCRdb, which kept in-frame rearrangements only. Such tables lose some clones; where checked, under half of the loss comes from unresolved V genes, and the rest has no known cause. For V, J and clone size, that table is used; D and trimming come from the DNA. The sample's table covers about 110,000 clones. Jointly, the top ten make up approximately 6.8% of the sample.

Concerning this clone: Its recognized antigen is unknown.

The cohort was made up of about 610 healthy bone marrow donors. Cohort members were all nominally healthy when sampled, although unrecorded immune exposures were likely present. The donor was CMV seropositive and was included in the group of 250 to 300 seropositive cohort members. A peripheral blood sample was provided by each donor, and peripheral blood mononuclear cells were used for TCR beta sequencing. The Qiagen DNeasy Blood Extraction Kit was used to extract genomic DNA from the blood cell samples. The material sequenced was PBMCs. This clonotype was obtained from a man aged 40-49 years in good health and CMV-seropositive. This sequence uses TRBV5-1 and TRBJ2-1, with no confidently assigned D gene. The DNA sequence is as follows: TGCGCCAGCAGCTTGGCCGAGACTCCCTACAATGAGCAGTTCTTC. Its translation is CASSLAETPYNEQFF.